Detailed here is one T cell receptor (beta chain). Some clones are missing from TCRdb's copy, which holds only in-frame ones; the method was immunoSEQ multiplex PCR. The table includes a few hundred thousand clones, approximately 90% detected once. Trimming left V 0 bases short and J 1 base short, with 12 bases between. Germline CDR1 MGHRA, CDR2 YSYEKL. The CDR3 is 17 residues long. This entry comes from a study of blood T cell repertoires in COVID-19. Turning to the study itself: Sources were T cells, B-cell-depleted T cells, or PBMCs; the material itself was cDNA or gDNA.

The rearrangement joins TRBV4-1 to TRBJ1-4; D is unresolved. What was sequenced was peripheral blood. This clonotype was obtained from a woman between 50 and 59 years old with COVID-19, enrolled during active disease. The CDR3 DNA reads TGCGCCAGCAGCCAAGATAGCGGCCGGGGAACTAATGAAAAACTGTTTTTT. It is translated as CASSQDSGRGTNEKLFF.